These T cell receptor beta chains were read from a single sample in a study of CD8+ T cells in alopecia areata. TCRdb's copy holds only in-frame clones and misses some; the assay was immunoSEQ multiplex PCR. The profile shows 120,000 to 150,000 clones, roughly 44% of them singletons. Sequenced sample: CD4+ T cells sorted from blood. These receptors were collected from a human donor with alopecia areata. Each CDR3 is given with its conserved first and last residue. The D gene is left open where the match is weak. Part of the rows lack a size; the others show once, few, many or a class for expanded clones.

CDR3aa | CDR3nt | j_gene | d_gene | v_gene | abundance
CAPVREQYF | TGCGCCCCGGTCCGCGAGCAGTACTTC | TRBJ2-7 | NA | TRBV5-1 | NA
CASSPSDRGGGYTF | TGTGCCAGCAGCCCCAGTGACAGGGGTGGAGGCTACACCTTC | TRBJ1-2 | TRBD1 | TRBV6-6 | once
CASSLASSTDTQYF | TGCGCCAGCAGCTTGGCCAGTTCCACAGATACGCAGTATTTT | TRBJ2-3 | NA | TRBV5-1 | NA
CASSLEQGAYGYTF | TGCGCCAGCAGCTTGGAGCAGGGCGCTTATGGCTACACCTTC | TRBJ1-2 | NA | TRBV5-1 | NA
CSVEAQVNTEAFF | TGCAGCGTTGAAGCACAGGTGAACACTGAAGCTTTCTTT | TRBJ1-1 | NA | TRBV29-1 | NA
CAWGAGATGELFF | TGTGCCTGGGGGGCGGGAGCCACCGGGGAGCTGTTTTTT | TRBJ2-2 | TRBD2 | TRBV30 | NA
CASSLKPQASYEQYF | TGTGCCAGCAGCTTGAAGCCACAGGCCAGCTACGAGCAGTACTTC | TRBJ2-7 | NA | TRBV5-6 | NA
CAWTSDGDTEAFF | TGTGCCTGGACCTCGGACGGAGACACTGAAGCTTTCTTT | TRBJ1-1 | NA | TRBV30 | few
CAISESGQGAYEQYF | TGTGCCATCAGTGAGTCGGGACAGGGTGCCTACGAGCAGTACTTC | TRBJ2-7 | TRBD1 | TRBV10-3 | NA
CSVGYDGTKGNEQFF | TGCAGCGTTGGGTACGACGGCACCAAAGGCAATGAGCAGTTCTTC | TRBJ2-1 | NA | TRBV29-1 | NA
CSVGLAHTGELFF | TGCAGCGTGGGACTAGCGCACACCGGGGAGCTGTTTTTT | TRBJ2-2 | TRBD2 | TRBV29-1 | NA
CSVRGVRSNTEAFF | TGCAGCGTTCGGGGTGTAAGGTCGAACACTGAAGCTTTCTTT | TRBJ1-1 | NA | TRBV29-1 | NA
CASSHGGSYTGELFF | TGTGCCAGCAGCCACGGGGGATCGTACACCGGGGAGCTGTTTTTT | TRBJ2-2 | NA | TRBV28 | many
CASSQDHQPNYGYTF | TGTGCCAGCAGCCAAGATCACCAGCCTAACTATGGCTACACCTTC | TRBJ1-2 | NA | TRBV14 | few
CASSPRVGGYTF | TGTGCCAGCAGTCCCCGGGTCGGTGGCTACACCTTC | TRBJ1-2 | NA | TRBV27 | NA
CASSVDRNYGYTF | TGTGCCAGTAGTGTTGACAGGAACTATGGCTACACCTTC | TRBJ1-2 | NA | TRBV19 | few
CASSLDRATEAFF | TGCGCCAGCAGCTTGGACAGGGCCACTGAAGCTTTCTTT | TRBJ1-1 | NA | TRBV5-1 | NA
CASSKIPGQGKIETQYF | TGTGCCAGCAGCAAGATACCGGGACAGGGGAAAATCGAGACCCAGTACTTC | TRBJ2-5 | TRBD1 | TRBV7-9 | few
CAWSETVAGNTIYF | TGTGCCTGGAGCGAGACAGTTGCTGGAAACACCATATATTTT | TRBJ1-3 | NA | TRBV30 | few
CSVGRGTLNTEAFF | TGCAGCGTTGGGCGCGGGACGTTGAACACTGAAGCTTTCTTT | TRBJ1-1 | NA | TRBV29-1 | few